This T cell receptor beta chain derives from a study of blood T cell repertoires in COVID-19. About the research overall: The United States, Italy and Spain provided the acute and convalescent COVID-19 samples. T cells, B-cell-depleted T cells, or PBMCs provided the cDNA or gDNA that served as material.

TCRdb keeps only in-frame clones here, not all; method: immunoSEQ multiplex PCR. The sample yields roughly 20,000 clones, about 88% seen once. Germline trimming cut 5 bases from V and 0 bases from J; bases unmatched to any gene: 5. CDR3 length: 16 residues. Germline CDR1 SGHVS, CDR2 FQNEAQ. The chain recombines TRBV7-8 with TRBJ2-7; 12 bases line up with TRBD2. This clonotype originated in a human donor in a cohort sampled during active COVID-19. Sequencing used peripheral blood. The CDR3 bases are TGTGCCAGCAGCCCTAGCGGGAGGGCCAGCTCCTACGAGCAGTACTTC. Amino acid sequence: CASSPSGRASSYEQYF.